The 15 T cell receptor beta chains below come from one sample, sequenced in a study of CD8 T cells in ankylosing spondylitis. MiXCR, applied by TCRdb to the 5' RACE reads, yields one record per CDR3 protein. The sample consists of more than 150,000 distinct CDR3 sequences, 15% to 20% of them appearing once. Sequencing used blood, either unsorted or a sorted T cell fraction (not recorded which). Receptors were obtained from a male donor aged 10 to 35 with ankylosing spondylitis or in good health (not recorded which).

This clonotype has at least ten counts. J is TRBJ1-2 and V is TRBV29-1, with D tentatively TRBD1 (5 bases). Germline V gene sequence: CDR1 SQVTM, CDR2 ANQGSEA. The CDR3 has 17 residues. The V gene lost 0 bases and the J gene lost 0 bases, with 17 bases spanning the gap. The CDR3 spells CSVEEIPGLTANYGYTF. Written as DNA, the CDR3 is TGCAGCGTTGAAGAGATCCCCGGACTGACAGCTAACTATGGCTACACCTTC.

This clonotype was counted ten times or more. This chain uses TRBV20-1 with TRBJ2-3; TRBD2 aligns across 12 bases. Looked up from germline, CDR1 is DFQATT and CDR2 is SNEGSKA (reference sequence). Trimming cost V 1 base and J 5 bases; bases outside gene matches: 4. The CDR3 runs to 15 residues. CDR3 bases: TGCAGTGCTAGAGGACTAGCGGGAGCAGAAGATACGCAGTATTTT. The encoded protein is CSARGLAGAEDTQYF.

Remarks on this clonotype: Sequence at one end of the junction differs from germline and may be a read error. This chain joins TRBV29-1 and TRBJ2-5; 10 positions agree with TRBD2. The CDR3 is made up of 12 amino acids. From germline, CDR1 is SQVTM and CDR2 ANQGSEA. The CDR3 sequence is CGAGGQLETQYF. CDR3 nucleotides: TGTGGAGCGGGAGGGCAGTTAGAGACCCAGTACTTC. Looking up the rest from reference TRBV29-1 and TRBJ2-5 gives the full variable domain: SAVISQKPSRDICQRGTSLTIQCQVDSQVTMMFWYRQQPGQSLTLIATANQGSEATYESGFVIDKFPISRPNLTFSTLTVSNMSPEDSSIYLCGAGGQLETQYFGPGTRLLVL.

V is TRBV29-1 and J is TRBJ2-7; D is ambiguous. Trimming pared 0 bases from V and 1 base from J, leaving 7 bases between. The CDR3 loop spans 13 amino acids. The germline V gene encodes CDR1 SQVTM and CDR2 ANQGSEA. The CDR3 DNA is TGCAGCGTTGAAGACGCCAGGTCCTACGAGCAGTACTTC. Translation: CSVEDARSYEQYF.

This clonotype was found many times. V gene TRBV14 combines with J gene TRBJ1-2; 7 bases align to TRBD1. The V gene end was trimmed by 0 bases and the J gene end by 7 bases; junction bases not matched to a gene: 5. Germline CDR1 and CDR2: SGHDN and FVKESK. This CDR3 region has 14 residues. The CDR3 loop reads CASSQEARGSGYTF. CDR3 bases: TGTGCCAGCAGCCAAGAGGCCAGGGGGTCTGGCTACACCTTC.

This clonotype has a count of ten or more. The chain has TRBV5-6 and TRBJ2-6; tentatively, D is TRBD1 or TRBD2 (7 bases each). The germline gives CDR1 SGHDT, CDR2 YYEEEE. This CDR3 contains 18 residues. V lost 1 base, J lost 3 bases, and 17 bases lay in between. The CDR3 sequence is CASSLRQGGRFGANVLTF. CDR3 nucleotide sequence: TGTGCCAGCAGCTTGAGACAGGGAGGGAGGTTTGGGGCCAACGTCCTGACTTTC.

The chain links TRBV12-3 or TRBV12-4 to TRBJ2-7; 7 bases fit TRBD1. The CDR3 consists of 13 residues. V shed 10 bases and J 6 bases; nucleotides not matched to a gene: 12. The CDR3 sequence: CATSRDSVREQYF. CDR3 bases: TGTGCCACATCCCGGGACAGTGTGCGCGAGCAGTACTTC.

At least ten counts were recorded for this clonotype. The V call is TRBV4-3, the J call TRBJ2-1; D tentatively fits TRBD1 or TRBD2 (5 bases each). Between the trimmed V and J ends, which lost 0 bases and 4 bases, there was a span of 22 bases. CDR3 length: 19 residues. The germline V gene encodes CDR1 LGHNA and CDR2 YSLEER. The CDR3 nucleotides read TGCGCCAGCAGCCAAGATATCGGGACCGGGTCGGGCCTGTACAATGAGCAGTTCTTC. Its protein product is CASSQDIGTGSGLYNEQFF.

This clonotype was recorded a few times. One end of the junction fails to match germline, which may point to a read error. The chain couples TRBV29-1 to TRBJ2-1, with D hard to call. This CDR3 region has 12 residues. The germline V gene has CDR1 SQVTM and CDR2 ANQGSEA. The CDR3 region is CSVEARYNEQFF. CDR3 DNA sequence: TGCAGCGTCGAAGCAAGGTACAATGAGCAGTTCTTC.

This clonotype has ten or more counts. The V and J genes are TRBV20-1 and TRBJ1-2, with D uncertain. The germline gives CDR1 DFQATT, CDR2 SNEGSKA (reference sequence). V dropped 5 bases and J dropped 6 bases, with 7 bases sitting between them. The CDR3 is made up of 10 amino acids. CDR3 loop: CSAGVNGYTF. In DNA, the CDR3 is TGCAGTGCTGGCGTCAATGGCTACACCTTC.

The CDR3 DNA follows: TGCAGCGTTGACCTGCCGAATGAGCAGTTCTTC. It translates to CSVDLPNEQFF. V usage is TRBV29-1 and J usage is TRBJ2-1, with no clear D. The V end was cut by 3 bases, the J end by 7 bases, with 7 bases between. The CDR3 extends over 11 amino acids. Germline lookup yields CDR1 SQVTM and CDR2 ANQGSEA.

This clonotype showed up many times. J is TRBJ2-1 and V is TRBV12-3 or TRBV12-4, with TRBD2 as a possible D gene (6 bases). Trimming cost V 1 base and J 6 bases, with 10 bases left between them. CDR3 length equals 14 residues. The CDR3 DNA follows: TGTGCCAGCAGTTTAGGACTAGAGGGCAATGAGCAGTTCTTC. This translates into CASSLGLEGNEQFF.

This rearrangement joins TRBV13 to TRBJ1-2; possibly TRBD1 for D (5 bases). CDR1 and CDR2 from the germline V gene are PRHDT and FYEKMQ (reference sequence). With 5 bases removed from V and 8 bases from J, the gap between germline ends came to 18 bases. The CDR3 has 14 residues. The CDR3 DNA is TGTGCCAGCAGCCCCCCAGACAGAATAGGGGGCTACACCTTC. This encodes CASSPPDRIGGYTF.

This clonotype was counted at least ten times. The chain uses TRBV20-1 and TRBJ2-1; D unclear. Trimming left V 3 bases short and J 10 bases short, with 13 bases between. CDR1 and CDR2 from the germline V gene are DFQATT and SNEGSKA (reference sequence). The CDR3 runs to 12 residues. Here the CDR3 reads CSASGFVFEQFF. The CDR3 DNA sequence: TGCAGTGCTAGTGGGTTTGTCTTCGAGCAGTTCTTC.

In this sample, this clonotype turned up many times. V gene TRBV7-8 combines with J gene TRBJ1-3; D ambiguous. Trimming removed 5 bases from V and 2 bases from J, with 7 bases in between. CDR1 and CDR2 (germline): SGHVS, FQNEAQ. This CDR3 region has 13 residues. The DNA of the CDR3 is TGTGCCAGCAGCCCCCCGGCTGGAAACACCATATATTTT. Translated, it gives CASSPPAGNTIYF.